Listed below are T cell receptor beta chains from one sample, sequenced in a study of blood T cell repertoires in COVID-19. Repertoires were generated with immunoSEQ multiplex PCR, while TCRdb's copy carries only in-frame clones and drops some. The sample shows approximately 250,000 clones, around 90% of them seen only once. Sequencing was done on a sample of PBMCs or T cells enriched from blood (not recorded which). The receptors stem from a woman aged 25 to 39 with acute COVID-19. CDR3s include the opening cysteine and the closing phenylalanine or tryptophan. The D gene is left open where the match is weak. Clone sizes are given selectively: once, few, many, or a class where the clone is expanded.

- TRBJ1-6 TRBV4-3 once TGCGCCAGCAGCCTCCGGGCCTCGGGGAATTCACCCCTCCACTTT CASSLRASGNSPLHF
- TRBJ2-2 TRBV10-3 once TGTGCCATCAATCCAGGGGCCGGGGAGCTGTTTTTT CAINPGAGELFF
- TRBJ1-1 TRBV10-3 once TGTGCCATCAGTGCGGGGATCGGTCTTGCTAACACTGAAGCTTTCTTT CAISAGIGLANTEAFF
TRBD1 TRBJ2-7 TRBV29-1 few TGCAGCGTTGTTGAGGGGGCCGAGCAGTACTTC CSVVEGAEQYF
TRBD1 TRBJ1-5 TRBV3-1/TRBV3-2 - TGTGCCAGCAGCCAAGTAGCTCTGGGACAGGGGGTTAGTCAGCCCCAGCATTTT CASSQVALGQGVSQPQHF
TRBD2 TRBJ2-2 TRBV7-2 - TGTGCCACGTTCAGGGGGGTAGCGGGAGGCACCGGGGAGCTGTTTTTT CATFRGVAGGTGELFF
TRBD2 TRBJ2-1 TRBV6-4 once TGTGCCAGCAGTGACAGGGCGGGAGGGTACAATGAGCAGTTCTTC CASSDRAGGYNEQFF
- TRBJ2-5 TRBV20-1 - TGCAGTGCTAGTGTCCGGCGTGGAGGGTATGAGACCCAGTACTTC CSASVRRGGYETQYF
TRBD1 TRBJ2-2 TRBV7-2 - TGTGCCAGCAGCTTATCGGGGACAGGCACCGGGGAGCTGTTTTTT CASSLSGTGTGELFF
TRBD1 TRBJ1-6 TRBV7-8 - TGTGCCAGCAGCTTCGGGACAGTCAATTCACCCCTCCACTTT CASSFGTVNSPLHF
- TRBJ1-2 TRBV6-6 - TGTGCCAGCGGGGGGGATAACTATGGCTACACCTTC CASGGDNYGYTF
- TRBJ2-7 TRBV5-6 - TGTGCCAGCAGCTTGGCTCAGTACTACGAGCAGTACTTC CASSLAQYYEQYF
- TRBJ2-7 TRBV18 - TGTGCCAGCTCAGCGACCGGACAGCTACCCTACGAGCAGTACTTC CASSATGQLPYEQYF
TRBD1 TRBJ2-7 TRBV7-8 - TGTGCCAGCAGCTTCCAAACGGGACAGGGGTCCAACGAGCAGTACTTC CASSFQTGQGSNEQYF
TRBD1 TRBJ2-7 TRBV6-6 few TGTGCCAGCAGTTTGACAGGGACCTACGAGCAGTACTTC CASSLTGTYEQYF
- TRBJ2-3 TRBV7-2 - TGTGCCAGCAGCTTTGGCAGCACAGATACGCAGTATTTT CASSFGSTDTQYF
TRBD2 TRBJ2-3 TRBV19 - TGTGCCAGTAGTATAGTCGGCGGGAGGGCCACAGATACGCAGTATTTT CASSIVGGRATDTQYF
- TRBJ2-7 TRBV5-1 - TGCGCCAGCAGCTTGGGTGCCGGACAAACCCATAGAACCTCCTACGAGCAGTACTTC CASSLGAGQTHRTSYEQYF
- TRBJ1-4 TRBV28 - TGTGCCAGTTACGATTTTAACGGTGAGGGTGAAAAACTGTTTTTT CASYDFNGEGEKLFF
TRBD2 TRBJ2-2 TRBV7-6 - TGTGCCAGCAGCTTAGTAGCGAGCGGGAGTCCCTTAAACACCGGGGAGCTGTTTTTT CASSLVASGSPLNTGELFF
TRBD1 TRBJ2-2 TRBV10-3 - TGTGCCATCGGGGACAGGGGACTGAACACCGGGGAGCTGTTTTTT CAIGDRGLNTGELFF
TRBD2 TRBJ2-7 TRBV3-1/TRBV3-2 - TGTGCCAGCAGCCAAGATAGTAGCGGGAGGGAGTACGAGCAGTACTTC CASSQDSSGREYEQYF
TRBD2 TRBJ2-1 TRBV6-4 - TGTGCCAGCAGTGACTCTAGCGGGTCCTACAATGAGCAGTTCTTC CASSDSSGSYNEQFF
TRBD2 TRBJ2-1 TRBV5-1 - TGCGCCAGCAGCTTACGGCAGCGGGAGGGCGCCGGGCTCTACAATGAGCAGTTCTTC CASSLRQREGAGLYNEQFF
- TRBJ2-7 TRBV20-1 once TGCAGTGCTAGTCCCGTTAACGAGCAGTACTTC CSASPVNEQYF
- TRBJ1-2 TRBV15 - TGTGCCACCAGCAGAGACGGCGGCGGGATCTATGGCTACACCTTC CATSRDGGGIYGYTF
TRBD1 TRBJ2-7 TRBV28 - TGTGCCACGACAACGGGACAGCCAAACTACGAGCAGTACTTC CATTTGQPNYEQYF
- TRBJ1-5 TRBV28 - TGTGCCAGCAGGGCTGATTGGGGCGGGGAGCCCCAGCATTTT CASRADWGGEPQHF
TRBD2 TRBJ2-1 TRBV11-3 - TGTGCCAGCAGCTTAACCTTGTTAGCGGGAGGGCGGTCCTACAATGAGCAGTTCTTC CASSLTLLAGGRSYNEQFF
TRBD1 TRBJ1-1 TRBV6-5 - TGTGCCAGCAGTTACTCAGTTGGGACAGGTGGCACTGAAGCTTTCTTT CASSYSVGTGGTEAFF
- TRBJ1-3 TRBV7-6 - TGTGCCAGCAGCTTTCAGGGTTCAGTATTTAGCTCTGGAAACACCATATATTTT CASSFQGSVFSSGNTIYF
- TRBJ1-5 TRBV6-5 - TGTGCCAGCAGTATGCAGGGGAATCAGCCCCAGCATTTT CASSMQGNQPQHF
TRBD1 TRBJ2-7 TRBV2 - TGTGCCAGCAGTGCGGGACAGGGGGCATTCGAGCAGTACTTC CASSAGQGAFEQYF